The 23 T cell receptor beta chains in this list originate from one sample, sequenced in a study of glioma-infiltrating T cells. The iRepertoire nested amplicon-rescue multiplex PCR amplified TCR alpha and beta CDR3s from RNA. Each CDR3 protein is one row after TCRdb ran MiXCR on the multiplex PCR reads. Of about 140,000 distinct CDR3 sequences in the sample, around 42% were seen once. Sequences were obtained from glioma tissue, nonneoplastic brain tissue, or PBMCs (not recorded which). These receptors were obtained from a human donor with low-grade glioma or glioblastoma, undergoing nonglioma brain surgery, or in good health (not recorded which).

The gene calls are TRBV6-6 and TRBJ1-2; D gene uncertain. CDR3 length: 16 residues. Trimming stripped 2 bases from V and 4 bases from J, with 17 bases between. Germline CDR1 is MNHNY and CDR2 is SVGAGI (reference sequence). CDR3 in DNA: TGTGCCAGCAGTTACCGGTTTTTAGGGTTTTCCTATGGCTACACCTTC. Amino acids: CASSYRFLGFSYGYTF.

The genes are TRBV20-1 and TRBJ2-5; 7 nucleotides line up with TRBD2. J gave up 0 bases and V 4 bases, and 11 bases lay outside the gene matches. The CDR3 has 16 residues. Germline V lookup: CDR1 DFQATT, CDR2 SNEGSKA (reference sequence). The CDR3 bases are TGCAGTGCTACTAGTACATTAGCGGGTTACCAAGAGACCCAGTACTTC. Translated, it gives CSATSTLAGYQETQYF.

V usage is TRBV28 and J usage is TRBJ1-2; a weak D match, TRBD1 (6 bases). Trimming cost V 10 bases and J 3 bases, with 18 bases left between them. CDR3 length: 14 amino acids. Per germline, CDR1 MDHEN and CDR2 SYDVKM. This chain's CDR3 is CATYRTGSYYGYTF. CDR3 DNA: TGTGCCACCTACCGAACAGGGAGTTACTATGGCTACACCTTC.

This clonotype was observed at least ten times. The chain recombines TRBV27 with TRBJ2-3; weak D call: TRBD2 (6 bases). This CDR3 is 15 amino acids long. Germline CDR1 MNHEY, CDR2 SMNVEV (reference sequence). Trimming took off 3 bases at V and 1 base at J, with 11 bases between the two ends. The CDR3 spells CASSFPASGTDTQYF. The DNA of the CDR3 is TGTGCCAGCAGTTTTCCTGCTAGCGGCACAGATACGCAGTATTTT.

V and J are TRBV10-3 and TRBJ1-6, with TRBD1 identical over 8 bases. Germline CDR1 is ENHRY and CDR2 is SYGVKD. The J segment lost 9 bases and the V segment lost 5 bases, leaving 6 bases of the junction unmatched. The CDR3 loop spans 14 amino acids. This CDR3 is CAISTDRDGSPLHF. CDR3 nucleotide sequence: TGTGCCATCAGTACGGACAGGGATGGTTCACCCCTCCACTTT.

This rearrangement joins TRBV6-2 or TRBV6-3 to TRBJ1-1, with 9 bases identical to TRBD1. The V segment lost 7 bases and the J segment 0 bases; nucleotides outside the gene matches: 6. CDR1 and CDR2 from the germline V gene are MNHEY and SVGEGT. The CDR3 is 15 amino acids. CDR3 amino acids: CASNLQGAVNTEAFF. CDR3 DNA: TGTGCCAGCAATCTACAGGGGGCGGTGAACACTGAAGCTTTCTTT.

This clonotype was seen at least ten times. This sequence joins TRBV7-6 and TRBJ2-3, with D perhaps TRBD1 (6 bases). The CDR3 spans 15 residues. Trimming cost V 4 bases and J 2 bases, with 13 bases left between them. Germline loops: CDR1 SGHVS, CDR2 FNYEAQ. The CDR3 reads CASSSNRANTDTQYF. The CDR3 DNA sequence: TGTGCCAGCAGCTCTAACAGGGCGAACACAGATACGCAGTATTTT.

This chain links TRBV11-2 with TRBJ2-2; 9 positions agree with TRBD1. Trimming at V came to 5 bases and at J to 5 bases, leaving 9 bases not matched to a gene. Germline V lookup: CDR1 SGHAT, CDR2 FQNNGV. This CDR3 comprises 16 residues. The CDR3 nucleotides read TGTGCCAGCAGCAACTGGACAGGGGTCTTGACCGGGGAGCTGTTTTTT. This codes for CASSNWTGVLTGELFF.

This clonotype turned up a few times. The gene calls are TRBV6-1 and TRBJ2-5, with D possibly being TRBD2 (5 bases). Trimming cost V 5 bases and J 5 bases, with 15 bases left between them. The CDR3 contains 14 residues. Germline V gene lookup returns CDR1 MNHNS and CDR2 SASEGT. In DNA form, the CDR3 reads TGTGCCAGCAGTTTCTTAGGAGGAGTGGAGACCCAGTACTTC. This codes for CASSFLGGVETQYF.

The chain employs TRBV20-1 and TRBJ1-2, with 9 bases that match TRBD1. Unmatched junction bases numbered 8, after V lost 4 bases and J lost 5 bases. Germline loops: CDR1 DFQATT, CDR2 SNEGSKA (reference sequence). This CDR3 has 14 amino acids. CDR3 amino acids: CSATRAGTGYGYTF. For the CDR3, the DNA is TGCAGTGCTACCAGAGCCGGGACAGGGTATGGCTACACCTTC.

Points on this clonotype: Compared with germline, one end of the junction differs, possibly owing to a read error. V is TRBV6-2 or TRBV6-3 and J is TRBJ2-2, with 7 bases aligning to TRBD2. CDR1 is MNHEY, CDR2 SVGEGT, per germline. The CDR3 loop spans 16 amino acids. DNA for the CDR3: TGTGCCGGCAGAGTCCGGGCGGGAGTTGTCTCCGGGGAGCTGTTTTTT. Encoded protein: CAGRVRAGVVSGELFF.

Regarding this clonotype: Relative to the germline gene, one junction end is altered; a read error may explain this. V gene TRBV4-1 combines with J gene TRBJ2-5; D gene ambiguous. This CDR3 region has 15 residues. Germline V gene lookup returns CDR1 MGHRA and CDR2 YSYEKL. The CDR3 loop reads CASSQAWQEEETQYF. The CDR3 bases are TGCGCCAGCAGCCAAGCTTGGCAGGAAGAAGAGACCCAGTACTTT.

This sequence joins TRBV7-3 and TRBJ2-1; D assignment may be TRBD1 or TRBD2 (5 bases each). CDR1 SGHTA and CDR2 FQGTGA come from the germline V gene. The CDR3 runs to 14 residues. The V gene lost 3 bases and the J gene lost 6 bases, with 12 bases spanning the gap. CDR3 nucleotides: TGTGCCAGCAGCTTTGGGACCGTTGGCAATGAGCAGTTCTTC. Protein: CASSFGTVGNEQFF.

The chain couples TRBV20-1 to TRBJ2-1; 7 nucleotides align to TRBD2. With V trimmed by 3 bases and J by 7 bases, 3 bases remained unmatched. Germline V gene data show CDR1 as DFQATT and CDR2 as SNEGSKA (reference sequence). The CDR3 consists of 12 residues. CDR3 sequence (DNA): TGCAGTGCTAGTAGGACTAGTAATGAGCAGTTCTTC. Residues: CSASRTSNEQFF.

V is TRBV4-1 and J is TRBJ1-4, with a possible D match to TRBD1 (6 bases). Trimming shortened V by 1 base and J by 8 bases, and 14 bases separated the two germline ends. CDR1 MGHRA and CDR2 YSYEKL come from the germline V gene. CDR3 length equals 15 residues. CDR3 in amino acids: CASSQGRGPSEKLFF. CDR3 nucleotides: TGCGCCAGCAGCCAAGGGCGGGGGCCGTCCGAAAAACTGTTTTTT.

The chain employs TRBV7-2 and TRBJ2-3, with 7 positions matching TRBD2. Germline V gives CDR1 SGHTA, CDR2 FQGNSA. V dropped 3 bases and J dropped 6; count of bases not matched to a gene: 6. CDR3 length equals 14 residues. The CDR3 loop reads CASSFAGEGDTQYF. CDR3 in DNA: TGTGCCAGCAGCTTTGCGGGAGAAGGGGATACGCAGTATTTT.

The chain is built from TRBV11-2 and TRBJ1-1; maybe TRBD1 (6 bases). Germline values: CDR1 SGHAT, CDR2 FQNNGV. CDR3 length: 13 residues. The V gene lost 4 bases and the J gene lost 10 bases, with 16 bases spanning the gap. As DNA, the CDR3 is TGTGCCAGCAGCTCACCTCGGACAGTGGCAGCTTTCTTT. It encodes CASSSPRTVAAFF.

This chain links TRBV6-1 with TRBJ2-1; TRBD2 matches 14 bases. The DNA end favors TRBJ2-5, so the J call may be wrong. This CDR3 is 17 amino acids long. CDR1 is MNHNS and CDR2 is SASEGT in the germline V gene. The DNA for the CDR3 is TGTGCCAGCAGAACCGGACTAGCGGGGGGACGATCCGGGGCCCAGTACTTC. Translated, it gives CASRTGLAGGRSGAQYF.

The V call is TRBV15, the J call TRBJ1-1, with TRBD1 matching over 11 bases. V lost 2 bases and J lost 4; bases outside the gene matches: 3. Germline values: CDR1 LNHNV, CDR2 YYDKDF (reference sequence). This CDR3 has 15 amino acids. This chain's CDR3 is CATSRLGQGGTEAFF. CDR3 sequence (DNA): TGTGCCACCAGCAGACTGGGACAGGGGGGCACTGAAGCTTTCTTT.

This clonotype was recorded only once. This chain uses TRBV20-1 with TRBJ2-7; TRBD2 agrees at 7 bases. CDR1 and CDR2 (germline): DFQATT, SNEGSKA (reference sequence). V lost 0 bases and J lost 7; bases outside the gene matches: 18. CDR3 length equals 17 residues. DNA for the CDR3: TGCAGTGCTAGAGACCCTAGCGGAAAGGTGGGGTACAATGAGCAGTACTTC. Encoded protein: CSARDPSGKVGYNEQYF.

This clonotype was observed at least ten times. The V gene is TRBV25-1, the J gene TRBJ1-1; D gene ambiguous. The germline CDR1 and CDR2 sequences are MGHDK and SYGVNS. The CDR3 covers 14 residues. The germline V and J ends were trimmed by 6 bases and 1 base, with 12 bases remaining between them. The CDR3 DNA is TGTGCCAGCAGAAAAGAGGAGCCGAACACTGAAGCTTTCTTT. Translation: CASRKEEPNTEAFF.

Concerning this clonotype itself: This is likely a read error, given that the CDR3 carries no conserved phenylalanine or tryptophan at its end. The V call is TRBV27, the J call TRBJ1-1; unclear D gene. Germline-derived CDR1 and CDR2 are MNHEY and SMNVEV (reference sequence). V was pared by 2 bases and J by 1 base, with 5 bases between. This CDR3 region has 13 residues. CDR3 sequence: CASSLRENTEAFL. CDR3 bases: TGTGCCAGCAGTTTAAGGGAGAACACTGAAGCTTTCCTT.

In this sample, this clonotype turned up a few times. V is TRBV7-2 and J is TRBJ2-5; D tentatively reads TRBD1 or TRBD2 (6 bases each). The V end was cut by 5 bases, the J end by 1 base, with 14 bases between. The CDR3 contains 15 residues. Germline-derived CDR1 and CDR2 are SGHTA and FQGNSA. CDR3 protein: CASSPGGGFQETQYF. The CDR3 DNA follows: TGTGCCAGCAGCCCAGGAGGGGGTTTCCAAGAGACCCAGTACTTC.